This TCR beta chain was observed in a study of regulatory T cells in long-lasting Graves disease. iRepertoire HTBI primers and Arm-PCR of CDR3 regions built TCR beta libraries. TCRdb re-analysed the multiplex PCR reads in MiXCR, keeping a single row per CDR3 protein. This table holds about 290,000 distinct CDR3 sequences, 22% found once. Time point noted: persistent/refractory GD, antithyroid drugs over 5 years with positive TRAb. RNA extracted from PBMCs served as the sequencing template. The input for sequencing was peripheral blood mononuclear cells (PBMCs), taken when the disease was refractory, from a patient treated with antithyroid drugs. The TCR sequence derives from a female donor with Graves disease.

CDR3 residues: CSVDKTGSNEKLFF. CDR3 nucleotides: TGCAGCGTTGATAAAACAGGATCGAATGAAAAACTGTTTTTT. The chain carries TRBV29-1 and TRBJ1-4, with a possible D match to TRBD1 (5 bases). The V gene's germline CDR1 is SQVTM and CDR2 ANQGSEA. This CDR3 comprises 14 residues. V lost 3 bases, J lost 5 bases, and 13 bases lay in between.